This T cell receptor (beta chain) stems from a study of cytomegalovirus exposure and HLA in healthy donors. Overall study findings and caveats: Analyses of presence and absence presupposed an approximately uniform sequencing depth across donors.

The PCR employed 60 Vbeta primers together with 13 Jbeta primers. Repertoires were generated with immunoSEQ multiplex PCR, while TCRdb's copy carries only in-frame clones and drops some. The data show over 90,000 clones, with more than 75% seen just once and approximately 10% held by the top ten. Germline loops: CDR1 SGHAT, CDR2 FQNNGV. Trimming took off 2 bases at V and 4 bases at J, with 11 bases between the two ends. There are 14 residues in the CDR3. As to this clone: Its antigen is not known.

The sample consisted of PBMCs. The rearrangement links TRBV11-2 to TRBJ1-2; no clear D. This sequence was found in a woman aged 18-29 years in good health and CMV-seropositive. This chain's CDR3 is CASSLRTVPYGYTF. CDR3 coding DNA: TGTGCCAGCAGCTTAAGAACGGTCCCCTATGGCTACACCTTC.